The entry below describes one TCR beta chain. Its antigen remains unknown. The germline gives CDR1 SNHLY, CDR2 FYNNEI. There are 12 residues in the CDR3. Trimming took 4 bases from V and 10 from J, leaving 8 bases between them. Produced via immunoSEQ multiplex PCR; TCRdb's table is partial and in-frame only. Reported are 150,000 or so clones; the ten largest clones contain about 2.2%. The sample originates from a study of T cell responses to AZD1222 COVID-19 vaccine. The study, taken as a whole, reports: White British people made up most donors, females outnumbered males, and clonal diversity was possibly underestimated. Rises in breadth and depth of Spike-specific TCRs came after two AZD1222 doses.

The sequencing input was peripheral blood. The V gene is TRBV2, the J gene TRBJ1-6; D may be TRBD1 (5 bases). The origin of this receptor is an adult in good health. CDR3 amino acids: CASSVGESPLHF. CDR3 DNA: TGTGCCAGCAGTGTGGGGGAGTCACCCCTCCACTTT.